A single sample is the source of the 28 T cell receptor beta chains below, sequenced in a study of T-cell reconstitution after alpha-beta-depleted transplantation in children. The TCRbeta library incorporated unique molecular identifiers. MiXCR, run by TCRdb on the PCR reads, gives a single entry per CDR3 protein. This table holds about 540,000 distinct CDR3 sequences, 15% to 20% found once. The starting material was PBMCs from the stem cell graft donor, obtained from the stem cell graft. The source is a human donor who donated a stem cell graft to a child with acute lymphoblastic leukemia.

The chain employs TRBV29-1 and TRBJ1-3; 7 nucleotides match TRBD1. The CDR3 is made up of 13 amino acids. Germline values: CDR1 SQVTM, CDR2 ANQGSEA. V was clipped by 7 bases and J by 1 base; unmatched bases: 4. CDR3 DNA: TGCAGCGCTGTGACAGGGTCTGGAAACACCATATATTTT. Translation gives CSAVTGSGNTIYF.

This clonotype showed up just a few times. The genes are TRBV5-1 and TRBJ2-7; D call uncertain. From germline, CDR1 is SGHRS and CDR2 YFSETQ. V was cut by 7 bases and J by 0 bases, with 14 bases left in between. The CDR3 is 14 amino acids. CDR3 nucleotides: TGCGCCAGCGATAGAGACGATAGCTCCTACGAGCAGTACTTC. Amino acid sequence: CASDRDDSSYEQYF.

This clonotype was found a few times. The V call is TRBV5-1, the J call TRBJ2-3, with D unclear. The germline V and J ends were trimmed by 1 base and 8 bases, with 11 bases remaining between them. Germline-derived CDR1 and CDR2 are SGHRS and YFSETQ. CDR3 size: 13 residues. The CDR3 coding sequence is TGCGCCAGCAGCTTGTCCAGCGCTGCTACGCAGTATTTT. This codes for CASSLSSAATQYF.

This chain uses TRBV7-9 with TRBJ1-1, with 9 bases fitting TRBD1. The CDR3 has 15 residues. Per the germline V gene, CDR1 is SEHNR and CDR2 is FQNEAQ (reference sequence). After removal of 5 bases from V and 1 base from J, the junction contained 5 bases not matched to a gene. The CDR3 sequence: CASSGQGPGNTEAFF. In DNA form, the CDR3 reads TGTGCCAGCAGCGGACAGGGGCCCGGGAACACTGAAGCTTTCTTT. Based on the CDR3 plus reference TRBV7-9 and TRBJ1-1, the full variable domain is DTGVSQNPRHKITKRGQNVTFRCDPISEHNRLYWYRQTLGQGPEFLTYFQNEAQLEKSRLLSDRFSAERPKGSFSTLEIQRTEQGDSAMYLCASSGQGPGNTEAFFGQGTRLTVV.

This chain joins TRBV20-1 and TRBJ1-1; D is perhaps TRBD1 (6 bases). With 1 base removed from V and 0 bases from J, the gap between germline ends came to 6 bases. CDR1 DFQATT and CDR2 SNEGSKA come from the germline V gene (reference sequence). The CDR3 length is 13 residues. The DNA of the CDR3 is TGCAGTGCTAGAGGGGACATGAACACTGAAGCTTTCTTT. Translated, it gives CSARGDMNTEAFF.

The genes are TRBV10-3 and TRBJ2-5, with a possible D match to TRBD2 (6 bases). CDR1 ENHRY and CDR2 SYGVKD come from the germline V gene. The ends were cut back, 0 bases at V and 4 bases at J, with 15 bases in the middle. This CDR3 region has 16 residues. CDR3 in DNA: TGTGCCATCAGTGAGTCCCTAAGCGGGCTTCGAGAGACCCAGTACTTC. Amino acids: CAISESLSGLRETQYF.

This chain connects TRBV4-1 to TRBJ2-7, with D perhaps TRBD2 (6 bases). From germline, CDR1 is MGHRA and CDR2 YSYEKL. The germline V and J ends were trimmed by 3 bases and 4 bases, with 16 bases remaining between them. The CDR3 is 15 residues long. CDR3 residues: CASSHLGSGLYEQYF. CDR3 sequence (DNA): TGCGCCAGCAGCCATTTGGGTAGCGGATTGTACGAGCAGTACTTC.

The genes are TRBV12-3 or TRBV12-4 and TRBJ2-1; D remains ambiguous. Trimming stripped 1 base from V and 6 bases from J, with 7 bases between. The CDR3 covers 13 residues. The CDR3 bases are TGTGCCAGCAGTTTAGGTAGAATCAATGAGCAGTTCTTC. It translates to CASSLGRINEQFF.

This clonotype has a handful of counts. The V and J genes are TRBV4-1 and TRBJ1-4; weak D call: TRBD1 (5 bases). Trimming cost V 2 bases and J 5 bases, with 24 bases left between them. Germline CDR1 is MGHRA and CDR2 is YSYEKL. The CDR3 is made up of 19 amino acids. CDR3 residues: CASSQREGSDGVYNEKLFF. CDR3 DNA sequence: TGCGCCAGCAGCCAAAGGGAGGGGTCGGACGGGGTTTACAATGAAAAACTGTTTTTT.

This clonotype was recorded a few times. The rearrangement joins TRBV10-2 to TRBJ2-2; D ambiguous. V lost 10 bases to trimming and J lost 1 base, with 4 bases between them. From germline, CDR1 is WSHSY and CDR2 SAAADI. CDR3 size: 11 residues. CDR3: CAIMNTGELFF. The CDR3 DNA is TGCGCCATCATGAACACCGGGGAGCTGTTTTTT.

This clonotype appeared a few times. J is TRBJ2-1 and V is TRBV9; TRBD2 agrees at 7 bases. The V gene's germline CDR1 is SGDLS and CDR2 YYNGEE. V trimming: 0 bases; J trimming: 12 bases; junction bases outside the gene matches: 6. CDR3 length: 13 amino acids. CDR3 nucleotide sequence: TGTGCCAGCAGCGTAGATGAATGGGAGGGGCAGTTCTTC. Amino acid sequence: CASSVDEWEGQFF. The full variable domain, rest sourced from reference TRBV9 and TRBJ2-1, is DSGVTQTPKHLITATGQRVTLRCSPRSGDLSVYWYQQSLDQGLQFLIQYYNGEERAKGNILERFSAQQFPDLHSELNLSSLELGDSALYFCASSVDEWEGQFFGPGTRLTVL.

The J gene is TRBJ2-7, the V gene TRBV11-2, with D possibly called TRBD1 or TRBD2 (6 bases each). In germline, CDR1 is SGHAT, CDR2 FQNNGV. CDR3 size: 19 residues. V was pared by 5 bases and J by 1 base, with 27 bases between. The CDR3 protein is CASSPLRRDKPHYSYEQYF. CDR3 bases: TGTGCCAGCAGCCCTTTAAGGCGGGACAAGCCTCACTATTCCTACGAGCAGTACTTC.

This clonotype has a handful of counts. Here the CDR3 reads CASSPWTTSYEQYF. Here the CDR3 DNA reads TGTGCCAGCAGCCCATGGACTACCTCCTACGAGCAGTACTTC. This chain links TRBV3-1 with TRBJ2-7, with a possible D match to TRBD2 (6 bases). The CDR3 extends over 14 amino acids. Per germline, CDR1 LGHDT and CDR2 YNNKEL (reference sequence). With 4 bases removed from V and 0 bases from J, the gap between germline ends came to 10 bases.

The chain uses TRBV4-2 and TRBJ2-1, with 11 bases identical to TRBD2. After removal of 0 bases from V and 8 bases from J, the junction contained 3 bases not matched to a gene. The CDR3 loop spans 15 amino acids. Germline CDR1 is LGHNA and CDR2 is YNFKEQ. Here the CDR3 reads CASSQEASGRYEQFF. Written as DNA, the CDR3 is TGTGCCAGCAGCCAAGAAGCTAGCGGGAGGTATGAGCAGTTCTTC.

This clonotype was seen a few times. This chain uses TRBV6-5 with TRBJ2-2; TRBD1 matches at 7 bases. Germline CDR1 MNHEY, CDR2 SVGAGI. V lost 3 bases to trimming and J lost 3 bases; unmatched junction nucleotides: 4. The length of the CDR3 is 15 residues. The CDR3 coding sequence is TGTGCCAGCAGTTATGGGGACAGAGACACCGGGGAGCTGTTTTTT. It yields the protein CASSYGDRDTGELFF.

This clonotype was found many times. This chain uses TRBV5-1 with TRBJ2-3; the D is unclear. Trimming pared 4 bases from V and 6 bases from J, leaving 6 bases between. The CDR3 has 11 residues. Germline V gene data show CDR1 as SGHRS and CDR2 as YFSETQ. This CDR3 is CASSLDDTQYF. CDR3 DNA: TGCGCCAGCAGCCTCGATGATACGCAGTATTTT.

The V and J genes are TRBV6-1 and TRBJ1-3; D perhaps matches TRBD1 (5 bases). The CDR3 sequence is 16 residues long. Germline CDR1 reads MNHNS; CDR2 reads SASEGT. Trimming removed 6 bases from V and 2 bases from J, with 17 bases in between. The CDR3 is CASSHALRGAGNTIYF. The CDR3 DNA is TGTGCCAGCAGCCACGCATTGAGGGGCGCTGGAAACACCATATATTTT.

The chain links TRBV7-3 to TRBJ2-3; 7 bases are shared with TRBD2. The trim removed 3 bases at V and 2 bases at J, leaving 8 bases unmatched. CDR1 and CDR2 (germline): SGHTA, FQGTGA. The CDR3 consists of 16 residues. Here the CDR3 reads CASSFGPGGDTDTQYF. The CDR3 bases are TGTGCCAGCAGCTTCGGTCCGGGGGGTGACACAGATACGCAGTATTTT.

The table lists this clonotype with a few counts. The chain combines TRBV29-1 with TRBJ2-1; tentatively, D is TRBD1 (8 bases). CDR3 length equals 12 residues. Germline lookup yields CDR1 SQVTM and CDR2 ANQGSEA. The germline V and J ends were trimmed by 4 bases and 8 bases, with 12 bases remaining between them. This chain's CDR3 is CSVGTGGDEQFF. The CDR3 DNA is TGCAGCGTTGGAACAGGGGGGGATGAGCAGTTCTTC.

This clonotype was recorded many times. V is TRBV18 and J is TRBJ1-1, with 9 bases aligning to TRBD1. The V segment lost 6 bases and the J segment 1 base; nucleotides outside the gene matches: 3. The CDR3 totals 14 residues. Per the germline V gene, CDR1 is KGHSH and CDR2 is LQKENI. The CDR3 protein is CASSRDRENTEAFF. In nucleotides, the CDR3 is TGTGCCAGCTCCCGGGACAGGGAGAACACTGAAGCTTTCTTT.

The chain combines TRBV6-5 with TRBJ2-2; weak D call: TRBD2 (5 bases). This CDR3 contains 12 residues. CDR1 is MNHEY and CDR2 is SVGAGI in the germline V gene. V shed 5 bases and J shed 15 bases, with 16 bases lying between them. CDR3 coding DNA: TGTGCCAGCAGTCCAAACTCCGGGAAGGTGTTTTTT. It specifies CASSPNSGKVFF.

This chain joins TRBV10-3 and TRBJ2-2, with 9 nucleotides matching TRBD1. V gave up 6 bases and J gave up 1 base; unmatched junction bases: 3. The CDR3 consists of 15 residues. Per the germline V gene, CDR1 is ENHRY and CDR2 is SYGVKD. Here the CDR3 reads CAIRRQGGNTGELFF. Here the CDR3 DNA reads TGTGCCATCAGAAGACAGGGGGGGAACACCGGGGAGCTGTTTTTT.

The chain recombines TRBV7-8 with TRBJ2-1, with D uncertain. This CDR3 has 13 amino acids. Trimming cost V 7 bases and J 0 bases, with 7 bases left between them. Germline V lookup: CDR1 SGHVS, CDR2 FQNEAQ. CDR3 sequence (DNA): TGTGCCAGCACCCGGAGCTCCTACAATGAGCAGTTCTTC. As protein: CASTRSSYNEQFF.

The chain couples TRBV20-1 to TRBJ2-4, with D possibly being TRBD2 (6 bases). The V gene lost 6 bases and the J gene lost 2 bases, with 11 bases spanning the gap. The CDR3 totals 13 residues. Germline V gene sequence: CDR1 DFQATT, CDR2 SNEGSKA (reference sequence). The CDR3 DNA is TGCAGTGCAAACCGGGACTCCAAAAACATTCAGTACTTC. The encoded protein is CSANRDSKNIQYF.

The V and J genes are TRBV27 and TRBJ1-1, with D uncertain. This CDR3 is 13 amino acids long. Germline CDR1 reads MNHEY; CDR2 reads SMNVEV (reference sequence). Between the trimmed V and J ends, which lost 10 bases and 3 bases, there was a span of 15 bases. This chain's CDR3 is CATRYGAYTEAFF. CDR3 DNA sequence: TGTGCCACCAGGTATGGCGCGTACACTGAAGCTTTCTTT.

The chain joins TRBV7-9 to TRBJ2-2, with 7 bases matching TRBD1. Germline CDR1 and CDR2: SEHNR and FQNEAQ (reference sequence). J gave up 1 base and V 5 bases, and 7 bases lay outside the gene matches. The CDR3 covers 16 residues. CDR3 protein: CASSRTSGGNTGELFF. In DNA form, the CDR3 reads TGTGCCAGCAGCCGTACCTCAGGGGGGAACACCGGGGAGCTGTTTTTT.

This clonotype was counted at least ten times. The gene calls are TRBV5-6 and TRBJ1-5; TRBD1 aligns across 7 bases. CDR1 SGHDT and CDR2 YYEEEE come from the germline V gene. V shed 4 bases and J 4 bases; nucleotides not matched to a gene: 5. The CDR3 runs to 14 residues. CDR3 amino acids: CASSPGTANQPQHF. CDR3 in DNA: TGTGCCAGCAGCCCCGGGACAGCTAATCAGCCCCAGCATTTT.

This clonotype was picked up a small number of times. The V call is TRBV20-1, the J call TRBJ1-1, with 10 bases lining up with TRBD1. The CDR3 runs 19 residues. Looked up from germline, CDR1 is DFQATT and CDR2 is SNEGSKA (reference sequence). V was clipped by 0 bases and J by 6 bases; unmatched bases: 19. CDR3 sequence: CSAREGQGLFGVLRAEAFF. Here the CDR3 DNA reads TGCAGTGCTAGAGAGGGACAGGGGTTATTTGGTGTGTTGAGGGCTGAAGCTTTCTTT.